Below, one TCR beta chain is given with its context. Its matching antigen is unknown. Other DNA sequences within the sample encode an identical CDR3. These data originate in a study of cytomegalovirus exposure and HLA in healthy donors. Notes on the study in general: Reported results showed that the classifier diagnosed cytomegalovirus status with high specificity and sensitivity.

Germline V gives CDR1 MNHEY, CDR2 SMNVEV (reference sequence). Trimming pared 4 bases from V and 3 bases from J, leaving 4 bases between. The CDR3 is 11 residues long. Data came from immunoSEQ multiplex PCR; TCRdb stores just in-frame clones and leaves some out. The sample lists some 250,000 clones, nearly 90% occurring once. The chain couples TRBV27 to TRBJ2-7; no definite D call. The source is a woman aged 18-30 years in good health and CMV-seronegative. The specimen sequenced was PBMCs. As DNA, the CDR3 is TGTGCCAGCAGTTCCGGCTACGAGCAGTACTTC. Translating gives CASSSGYEQYF.